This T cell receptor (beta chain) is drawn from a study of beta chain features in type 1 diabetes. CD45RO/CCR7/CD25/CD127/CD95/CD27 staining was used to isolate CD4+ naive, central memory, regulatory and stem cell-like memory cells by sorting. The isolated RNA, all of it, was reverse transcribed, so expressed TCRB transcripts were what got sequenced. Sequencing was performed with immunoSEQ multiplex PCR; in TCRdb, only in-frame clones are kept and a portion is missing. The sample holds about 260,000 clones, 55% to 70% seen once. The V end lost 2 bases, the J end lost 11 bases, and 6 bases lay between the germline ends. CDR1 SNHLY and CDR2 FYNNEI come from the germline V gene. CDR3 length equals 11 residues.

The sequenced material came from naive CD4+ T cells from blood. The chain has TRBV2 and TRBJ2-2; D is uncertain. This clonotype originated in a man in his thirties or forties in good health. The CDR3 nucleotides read TGTGCCAGCAGTGAACTAGTTGAGCTGTTTTTT. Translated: CASSELVELFF.